The 25 T cell receptor beta chains given below trace back to one sample, sequenced in a study of T cell repertoires in cytomegalovirus infection. One entry per CDR3 protein results from TCRdb running MiXCR on the reads. The top ten clones hold around 4.5% of a sample with around 320,000 distinct CDR3 sequences, 9% to 9.5% of them seen once. Sequencing input: PBMCs. The receptor source for this set is a human donor in good health (CMV status not recorded). Some clones in this sample may be carry-over from other donors' samples.

This clonotype turned up a few times. The J gene is TRBJ1-1, the V gene TRBV11-2; TRBD1 aligns across 11 bases. Germline V CDR1 and CDR2: SGHAT, FQNNGV. Unmatched junction bases numbered 12, after V lost 5 bases and J lost 4 bases. This CDR3 contains 17 residues. This CDR3 reads CASSMDRGRRALTEAFF. The CDR3 coding sequence is TGTGCCAGCAGCATGGACAGGGGGCGCAGAGCTCTCACTGAAGCTTTCTTT.

This clonotype was found a few times. The chain uses TRBV19 and TRBJ2-1, with 11 nucleotides matching TRBD1. V shed 7 bases and J 6 bases; nucleotides not matched to a gene: 8. Germline CDR1 reads LNHDA; CDR2 reads SQIVND (reference sequence). This CDR3 comprises 15 residues. DNA of the CDR3: TGTGCCAGTACCGAGGGACAGGGGGGGCCCAATGAGCAGTTCTTC. Its protein product is CASTEGQGGPNEQFF.

This clonotype has just a few counts. J is TRBJ2-1 and V is TRBV7-2, with D possibly being TRBD1 (7 bases). This CDR3 region has 14 residues. Looked up from germline, CDR1 is SGHTA and CDR2 is FQGNSA. The V and J ends lost 4 bases and 6 bases respectively, with 13 bases between them. The CDR3 loop reads CASSWQGGVNEQFF. Here the CDR3 DNA reads TGTGCCAGCAGCTGGCAGGGGGGTGTCAATGAGCAGTTCTTC.

This clonotype was seen repeatedly, ten times or more. The chain links TRBV4-3 to TRBJ2-3; 13 nucleotides match TRBD2. The CDR3 is 15 residues long. With V trimmed by 0 bases and J by 7 bases, 1 base remained unmatched. CDR1 is LGHNA and CDR2 is YSLEER in the germline V gene. The CDR3 DNA reads as TGCGCCAGCAGCCAAGAACTAGCGGGGGGGAATACGCAGTATTTT. Its translation: CASSQELAGGNTQYF.

This clonotype was seen many times. The chain combines TRBV6-5 with TRBJ1-1, with 9 bases matching TRBD1. Trimming took 6 bases from V and 3 from J; bases not matched to a gene: 5. Germline CDR1 MNHEY, CDR2 SVGAGI. CDR3 size: 14 residues. DNA of the CDR3: TGTGCCAGCAGCCAGGGACAGGGTCACACTGAAGCTTTCTTT. Protein product: CASSQGQGHTEAFF.

This clonotype was seen a few times. The chain carries TRBV6-1 and TRBJ2-7; D gene uncertain. The V end was cut by 3 bases, the J end by 7 bases, with 7 bases between. Germline values: CDR1 MNHNS, CDR2 SASEGT. The CDR3 runs 11 residues. CDR3 in amino acids: CASSEIGEQYF. The CDR3 bases are TGTGCCAGCAGTGAGATAGGGGAGCAGTACTTC.

This clonotype has just a few counts. The gene calls are TRBV23-1 and TRBJ2-7; D is ambiguous. TRBV23-1 is sorted into the ORF group, with uncertain function. Trimming stripped 7 bases from V and 0 bases from J, with 16 bases between. The CDR3 totals 15 residues. Here the CDR3 reads CASTPRSPSSYEQYF. The CDR3 bases are TGCGCCAGCACCCCCCGGAGTCCCAGCTCCTACGAGCAGTACTTC.

V usage is TRBV6-5 and J usage is TRBJ2-3; 10 nucleotides align to TRBD2. V lost 11 bases and J lost 4; bases outside the gene matches: 9. The germline V gene encodes CDR1 MNHEY and CDR2 SVGAGI. The CDR3 has 14 residues. The CDR3 protein is CAVQSGRASDTQYF. CDR3 nucleotides: TGTGCCGTCCAAAGCGGGAGGGCATCAGATACGCAGTATTTT.

This clonotype was detected many times. J is TRBJ1-1 and V is TRBV7-2; D perhaps matches TRBD1 (6 bases). Looked up from germline, CDR1 is SGHTA and CDR2 is FQGNSA. The CDR3 covers 15 residues. V lost 5 bases and J 1 base, leaving 14 bases between the germline ends. CDR3 bases: TGTGCCAGCAGCCCCCAGGACAGAAAGAACACTGAAGCTTTCTTT. This translates into CASSPQDRKNTEAFF. Looking up the rest from reference TRBV7-2 and TRBJ1-1 gives the full variable domain: GAGVSQSPSNKVTEKGKDVELRCDPISGHTALYWYRQSLGQGLEFLIYFQGNSAPDKSGLPSDRFSAERTGGSVSTLTIQRTQQEDSAVYLCASSPQDRKNTEAFFGQGTRLTVV.

This clonotype occurred many times. V is TRBV7-2 and J is TRBJ2-7; perhaps TRBD2 as D (6 bases). Trimming pared 2 bases from V and 1 base from J, leaving 9 bases between. Germline values: CDR1 SGHTA, CDR2 FQGNSA. CDR3 length: 14 amino acids. CDR3 loop: CASSLKAGSYEQYF. The CDR3 DNA sequence: TGTGCCAGCAGCTTAAAGGCGGGATCCTACGAGCAGTACTTC.

This chain uses TRBV27 with TRBJ2-1, with 11 bases matching TRBD2. The germline V gene has CDR1 MNHEY and CDR2 SMNVEV (reference sequence). This CDR3 has 16 amino acids. V lost 2 bases to trimming and J lost 4 bases; unmatched junction nucleotides: 4. The chain's CDR3 is CASSLPTSGGYNEQFF. DNA for the CDR3: TGTGCCAGCAGTTTACCAACTAGCGGGGGATACAATGAGCAGTTCTTC.

This clonotype was seen many times. V usage is TRBV7-2 and J usage is TRBJ2-1, with D unclear. The length of the CDR3 is 13 residues. Germline CDR1 reads SGHTA; CDR2 reads FQGNSA. Trimming took off 0 bases at V and 2 bases at J, with 2 bases between the two ends. The CDR3: CASSLAAYNEQFF. The CDR3 nucleotides are TGTGCCAGCAGCTTAGCGGCCTACAATGAGCAGTTCTTC.

The chain carries TRBV5-1 and TRBJ2-7; 8 nucleotides align to TRBD2. The CDR3 has 14 residues. The germline V gene has CDR1 SGHRS and CDR2 YFSETQ. Unmatched junction bases numbered 10, after V lost 9 bases and J lost 2 bases. The CDR3 nucleotides are TGCGCCACCAAAAGGGCGGGAGGAACCTACGAGCAGTACTTC. Translated: CATKRAGGTYEQYF.

Ten or more counts support this clonotype. CDR3 nucleotide sequence: TGTGCCAGCAGCTCAGTGAGGACCGGGGAGCTGTTTTTT. Amino acids: CASSSVRTGELFF. This chain links TRBV3-1 with TRBJ2-2; D remains ambiguous. This CDR3 is built from 13 residues. CDR1 is LGHDT and CDR2 is YNNKEL in the germline V gene (reference sequence). The V gene lost 5 bases and the J gene lost 5 bases, with 9 bases spanning the gap.

This clonotype was detected ten times or more. This chain uses TRBV12-5 with TRBJ2-5; tentative D call: TRBD1 (5 bases). V gave up 8 bases and J gave up 5 bases, with 18 bases separating them. Germline CDR1 and CDR2: LGHNT and FRNRAP. The CDR3 runs 14 residues. CDR3 sequence: CASSRGIKEETQYF. CDR3 bases: TGTGCTAGTAGTAGGGGAATTAAGGAGGAGACCCAGTACTTC.

This chain uses TRBV4-2 with TRBJ1-5, with 7 bases identical to TRBD1. Germline CDR1 is LGHNA and CDR2 is YNFKEQ. The CDR3 is 15 residues long. The junction had 4 bases not matched to a gene; V was cut back by 5 bases and J by 0 bases. The CDR3 coding sequence is TGTGCCAGCAGCTCAGGACAGGATAGCAATCAGCCCCAGCATTTT. Translating gives CASSSGQDSNQPQHF.

At least ten counts were recorded for this clonotype. V is TRBV7-9 and J is TRBJ2-7; D not resolved. Germline CDR1 SEHNR, CDR2 FQNEAQ (reference sequence). This CDR3 has 14 amino acids. The V and J ends lost 3 bases and 4 bases respectively, with 13 bases between them. This chain's CDR3 is CASSLAAGVYEQYF. CDR3 nucleotides: TGTGCCAGCAGCTTGGCAGCTGGGGTATACGAGCAGTACTTC.

The V gene is TRBV15, the J gene TRBJ2-7; 7 nucleotides agree with TRBD2. The CDR3 totals 16 residues. Losses at the gene ends were 1 base for V and 2 bases for J; bases not matched to a gene: 8. Germline assignment: CDR1 LNHNV and CDR2 YYDKDF (reference sequence). CDR3 amino acids: CATSRARLAEPYEQYF. The DNA for the CDR3 is TGTGCCACCAGCAGAGCCCGGCTAGCGGAACCCTACGAGCAGTACTTC.

There are many counts of this clonotype. The chain joins TRBV6-1 to TRBJ2-3; D unresolved. The CDR3 extends over 13 amino acids. The V and J ends lost 2 bases and 1 base respectively, with 4 bases between them. Germline V gene data show CDR1 as MNHNS and CDR2 as SASEGT. The DNA of the CDR3 is TGTGCCAGCAGTGAACGGGGCACAGATACGCAGTATTTT. Residues: CASSERGTDTQYF.

This clonotype was seen a handful of times. The V gene is TRBV28, the J gene TRBJ1-3, with D possibly being TRBD1 (5 bases). Germline V CDR1 and CDR2: MDHEN, SYDVKM. The CDR3 consists of 15 residues. The germline V and J ends were trimmed by 10 bases and 0 bases, with 16 bases remaining between them. CDR3 DNA: TGTGCCACATTTGGGGCAGGCTACTCTGGAAACACCATATATTTT. Translated: CATFGAGYSGNTIYF.

This clonotype was counted between two and nine times. This chain joins TRBV14 and TRBJ1-4; D is possibly TRBD1 (5 bases). The CDR3 is 13 residues long. Germline CDR1 and CDR2: SGHDN and FVKESK. V shed 1 base and J shed 9 bases, with 9 bases lying between them. The CDR3 nucleotides read TGTGCCAGCAGCCAAGCTGGGGCCAAAAAACTGTTTTTT. It encodes CASSQAGAKKLFF.

The chain uses TRBV20-1 and TRBJ2-3; D tentatively fits TRBD1 or TRBD2 (6 bases each). Germline V gene sequence: CDR1 DFQATT, CDR2 SNEGSKA (reference sequence). With 0 bases removed from V and 4 bases from J, the gap between germline ends came to 17 bases. The length of the CDR3 is 16 residues. Here the CDR3 reads CSARDGAQGRPDTQYF. In DNA form, the CDR3 reads TGCAGTGCTAGAGATGGGGCGCAGGGGAGGCCAGATACGCAGTATTTT.

This clonotype was detected ten times or more. This rearrangement joins TRBV7-2 to TRBJ2-3; D gene uncertain. Germline assignment: CDR1 SGHTA and CDR2 FQGNSA. Trimming shortened V by 3 bases and J by 1 base, and 5 bases separated the two germline ends. The CDR3 is 13 amino acids. CDR3 loop: CASSLLGTDTQYF. The CDR3 region has the DNA TGTGCCAGCAGCTTGTTGGGCACAGATACGCAGTATTTT.

This clonotype was seen repeatedly, ten times or more. This chain uses TRBV7-2 with TRBJ2-5; maybe TRBD1 (5 bases). CDR1 is SGHTA, CDR2 FQGNSA, per germline. V was clipped by 1 base and J by 2 bases, with 11 bases between them. This CDR3 contains 15 residues. CDR3 nucleotides: TGTGCCAGCAGCTTAGTGCAGGGTCGGCAAGAGACCCAGTACTTC. Residues: CASSLVQGRQETQYF.

The rearrangement uses TRBV6-5 and TRBJ1-2; a weak D match, TRBD1 (6 bases). There are 15 residues in the CDR3. Germline V lookup: CDR1 MNHEY, CDR2 SVGAGI. Trimming pared 6 bases from V and 1 base from J, leaving 15 bases between. CDR3 region: CASSLTGPNNYGYTF. The CDR3 DNA reads TGTGCCAGCAGCCTGACAGGCCCAAATAACTATGGCTACACCTTC.